This T cell receptor (beta chain) is drawn from a study of long-term antiretroviral therapy in people with HIV. Findings and limits, study-wide: ART adherence, viral resistance and therapy changes were undocumented. Blood dating 2004 to 2017 may reflect older ART regimens. Comparison with controls showed narrower CDR3 length ranges in HIV repertoires.

Germline V gene sequence: CDR1 SGDLS, CDR2 YYNGEE. The CDR3 consists of 16 residues. With 0 bases clipped from V and 0 bases from J, the junction kept 2 bases outside the gene matches. Remarks on this clone: Antigen specificity is unknown.

DNA was extracted from roughly 1-10 million thawed cryopreserved PBMC. Researchers report immunoSEQ v3.0 was run at survey level. The method was immunoSEQ multiplex PCR; TCRdb's version includes in-frame clones alone and lacks a portion of them. This sample has about 21,000 clones, with roughly 84% found just once. Sequencing used unsorted PBMCs, obtained at the start of antiretroviral therapy. The chain uses TRBV9 and TRBJ2-1; 8 bases align to TRBD2. This receptor was obtained from a man in his forties or fifties with HIV. The CDR3 nucleotides are TGTGCCAGCAGCGTAGTAGCGGGAAGCTCCTACAATGAGCAGTTCTTC. Translating it yields CASSVVAGSSYNEQFF.